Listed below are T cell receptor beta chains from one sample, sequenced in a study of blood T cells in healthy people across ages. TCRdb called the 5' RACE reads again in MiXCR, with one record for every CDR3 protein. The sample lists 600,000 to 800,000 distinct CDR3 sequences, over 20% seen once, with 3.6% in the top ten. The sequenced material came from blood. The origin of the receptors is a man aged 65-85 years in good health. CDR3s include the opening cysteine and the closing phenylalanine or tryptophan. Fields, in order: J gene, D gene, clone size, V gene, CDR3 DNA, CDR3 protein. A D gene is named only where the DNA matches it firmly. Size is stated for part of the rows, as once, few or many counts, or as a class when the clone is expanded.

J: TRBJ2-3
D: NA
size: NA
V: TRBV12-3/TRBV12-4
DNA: TGTGCCAGCAGTACTCGGGGCTCAGATACGCAGTATTTT
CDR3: CASSTRGSDTQYF

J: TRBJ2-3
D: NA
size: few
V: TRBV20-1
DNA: TGCAGTGCTAGAGAAGGCGGGTCTAGTTCAACAGATACGCAGTATTTT
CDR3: CSAREGGSSSTDTQYF

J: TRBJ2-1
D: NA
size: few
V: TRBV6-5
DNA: TGTGCCAGCGGCCTAAAGGGTGGTAGCTCCTACAATGAGCAGTTCTTC
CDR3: CASGLKGGSSYNEQFF

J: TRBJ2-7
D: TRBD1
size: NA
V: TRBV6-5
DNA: TGTGCCAGCACCCCCAGGGGGACCTACGAGCAGTACTTC
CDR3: CASTPRGTYEQYF

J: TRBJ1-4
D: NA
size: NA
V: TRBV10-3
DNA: TGTGCCATCAGAGCCGGGACGGGTGAAAAACTGTTTTTT
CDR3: CAIRAGTGEKLFF

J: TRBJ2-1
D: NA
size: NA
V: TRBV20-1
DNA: TGCAGTGCTAGACTCTCCACCAATGAGCAGTTCTTC
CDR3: CSARLSTNEQFF

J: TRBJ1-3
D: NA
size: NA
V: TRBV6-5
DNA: TGTGCCAGCAGTTACCACGGGCCCGGGGGCTCGGAAGGAAACACCATATATTTT
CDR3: CASSYHGPGGSEGNTIYF

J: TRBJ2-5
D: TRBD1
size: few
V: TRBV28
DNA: TGTGCCAGCCGATCAGGGACAGGGGAATCGGAGACCCAGTACTTC
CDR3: CASRSGTGESETQYF

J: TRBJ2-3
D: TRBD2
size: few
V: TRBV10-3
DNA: TGTGCCGTCAGAACCGGGACTAGCGGGAGTGGGGCAGATACGCAGTATTTT
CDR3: CAVRTGTSGSGADTQYF

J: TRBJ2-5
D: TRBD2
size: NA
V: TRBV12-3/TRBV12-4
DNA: TGTGCCAGCAGTCAAGGACTAGCGGGAGTAGCAGAGACCCAGTACTTC
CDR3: CASSQGLAGVAETQYF

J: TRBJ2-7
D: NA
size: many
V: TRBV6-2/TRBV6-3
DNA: TGTGCCAGCAGTAGGACAACCTACGAGCAGTACTTC
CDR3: CASSRTTYEQYF

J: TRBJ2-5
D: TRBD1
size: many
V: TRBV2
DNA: TGTGCCAGCAGTGTCGGACAGGGGTGGGAGACCCAGTACTTC
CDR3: CASSVGQGWETQYF

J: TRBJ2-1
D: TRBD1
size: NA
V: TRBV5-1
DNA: TGCGCCAGCAGCTTGCGCTCCTTCCCTCAGGGGGCGCTTAATGAGCAGTTCTTC
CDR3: CASSLRSFPQGALNEQFF

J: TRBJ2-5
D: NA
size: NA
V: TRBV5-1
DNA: TGCGCCAGCAGCTTGGCTACCAGGGAGAGCCAGTACTTC
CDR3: CASSLATRESQYF

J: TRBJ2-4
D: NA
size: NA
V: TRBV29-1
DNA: TGCAGCGTTGTCGGGGGGCCCATGTCCAAAAACATTCAGTACTTC
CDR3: CSVVGGPMSKNIQYF

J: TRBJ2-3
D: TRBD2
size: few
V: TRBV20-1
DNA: TGCAGTGCTGTATCTAGCGGGAGCACAGATACGCAGTATTTT
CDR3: CSAVSSGSTDTQYF

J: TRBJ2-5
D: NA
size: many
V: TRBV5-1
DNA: TGCGCCAGCAGCTGGGCAGGGGTTGAGACCCAGTACTTC
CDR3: CASSWAGVETQYF

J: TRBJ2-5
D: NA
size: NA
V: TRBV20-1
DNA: TGCAGTGTAGAGGGTAGACGGATTCAAGAGACCCAGTACTTC
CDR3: CSVEGRRIQETQYF

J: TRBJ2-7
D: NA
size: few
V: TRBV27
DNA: TGTGCCAGCAGCCCTTGGGGCGACGAGCAGTACTTC
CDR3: CASSPWGDEQYF

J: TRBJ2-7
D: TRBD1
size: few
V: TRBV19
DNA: TGTGCCAGTAGTGCCACCGGGACAGGGGCCTACGAGCAGTACTTC
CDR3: CASSATGTGAYEQYF

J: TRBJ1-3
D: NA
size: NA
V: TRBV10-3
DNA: TGTGCCATCAGCCCCAGGGGTCTCTCTGGAAACACCATATATTTT
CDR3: CAISPRGLSGNTIYF

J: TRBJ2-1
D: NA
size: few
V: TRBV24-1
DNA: TGTGCCACCAGTGATTCGGCAGGGGAGGTTTACAATGAGCAGTTCTTC
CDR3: CATSDSAGEVYNEQFF

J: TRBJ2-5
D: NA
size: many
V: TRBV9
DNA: TGTGCCAGCAGGGCAGACCTACAAGAGACCCAGTACTTC
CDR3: CASRADLQETQYF

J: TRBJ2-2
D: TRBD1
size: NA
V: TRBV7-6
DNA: TGTGCCAGCAGCTCGGGACAGGGTTTGACCGGGGAGCTGTTTTTT
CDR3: CASSSGQGLTGELFF